One sample yielded the 15 T cell receptor beta chains listed below, sequenced in a study of T-cell reconstitution after alpha-beta-depleted transplantation in children. Preparation of the TCRbeta library was carried out with unique molecular identifiers. From the PCR reads, TCRdb called clonotypes with MiXCR, one entry per CDR3 protein. This sample has just over 950,000 distinct CDR3 sequences; roughly 29% occur once, and the top ten carry roughly 31%. Sequencing used PBMCs, mostly from graft donor cells, obtained 360 days after TCRalphabeta/CD19-depleted stem cell transplant. These receptors all stem from a boy under two years old who had a stem cell transplant for SCID, so the T cells may come from the graft donor.

This clonotype has a handful of counts. J is TRBJ2-5 and V is TRBV29-1; maybe TRBD2 (6 bases). V was trimmed by 4 bases and J by 7 bases, leaving 7 bases between them. CDR3 length equals 10 residues. CDR1 and CDR2 (germline): SQVTM, ANQGSEA. CDR3 coding DNA: TGCAGCGTTGCGGGAGCGACCCAGTACTTC. It is translated as CSVAGATQYF.

The rearrangement links TRBV7-2 to TRBJ2-1; D uncertain. Germline loops: CDR1 SGHTA, CDR2 FQGNSA. This CDR3 contains 14 residues. Trimming removed 5 bases at V and 5 bases at J, with 13 bases between. The CDR3, as DNA: TGTGCCAGCAGCCCGTCTCTAAGCCACAATGAGCAGTTCTTC. Amino acid sequence: CASSPSLSHNEQFF.

This clonotype has a handful of counts. CDR3 in DNA: TGCGCCAGCAGCCCGGATGGAGAAGAGACCCAGTACTTC. Protein sequence: CASSPDGEETQYF. The chain joins TRBV5-1 to TRBJ2-5; no definite D call. Germline lookup yields CDR1 SGHRS and CDR2 YFSETQ. Trimming left V 4 bases short and J 3 bases short, with 10 bases between. The length of the CDR3 is 13 residues.

This chain connects TRBV18 to TRBJ2-3; 7 nucleotides align to TRBD2. The junction had 5 bases not matched to a gene; V was cut back by 4 bases and J by 1 base. Per the germline V gene, CDR1 is KGHSH and CDR2 is LQKENI. The CDR3 runs to 15 residues. The chain's CDR3 is CASSLSGDGTDTQYF. Here the CDR3 DNA reads TGTGCCAGCTCACTCAGCGGGGATGGCACAGATACGCAGTATTTT.

CDR3 region: CAWGGTKTRLNTGELFF. CDR3 DNA: TGTGCCTGGGGGGGCACGAAGACTAGGCTCAACACCGGGGAGCTGTTTTTT. The rearrangement links TRBV12-3 or TRBV12-4 to TRBJ2-2; a weak D match, TRBD2 (7 bases). The CDR3 is made up of 17 amino acids. V was pared by 11 bases and J by 2 bases, with 24 bases between.

This clonotype was seen repeatedly, ten times or more. CDR3 in DNA: TGCGCCAGCAGCTTACAGGGGCCCCCCTACGAGCAGTACTTC. Protein sequence: CASSLQGPPYEQYF. The chain is built from TRBV5-1 and TRBJ2-7; TRBD1 matches at 7 bases. Germline V CDR1 and CDR2: SGHRS, YFSETQ. The CDR3 spans 14 residues. With 2 bases clipped from V and 2 bases from J, the junction kept 4 bases outside the gene matches.

This clonotype occurred a few times. This chain connects TRBV5-6 to TRBJ2-3, with D tentatively TRBD1 or TRBD2 (5 bases each). CDR1 is SGHDT, CDR2 YYEEEE, per germline. V lost 4 bases and J 4 bases, leaving 19 bases between the germline ends. The CDR3 runs 16 residues. CDR3 sequence reads: CASSRGNRASPDTQYF. The CDR3 DNA reads TGTGCCAGCAGCCGGGGCAATAGAGCGAGCCCAGATACGCAGTATTTT. The complete variable domain, with remaining parts taken from reference TRBV5-6 and TRBJ2-3, reads DAGVTQSPTHLIKTRGQQVTLRCSPKSGHDTVSWYQQALGQGPQFIFQYYEEEERQRGNFPDRFSGHQFPNYSSELNVNALLLGDSALYLCASSRGNRASPDTQYFGPGTRLTVL.

This clonotype was found many times. The rearrangement links TRBV6-5 to TRBJ2-1, with TRBD1 identical over 10 bases. The CDR3 sequence is 16 residues long. With 0 bases clipped from V and 5 bases from J, the junction kept 4 bases outside the gene matches. Germline CDR1 reads MNHEY; CDR2 reads SVGAGI. CDR3 amino acids: CASSYSRDRGHNEQFF. The CDR3 bases are TGTGCCAGCAGTTACTCGAGGGACAGGGGTCACAATGAGCAGTTCTTC.

This chain joins TRBV15 and TRBJ1-4; 8 positions match TRBD1. The J segment lost 7 bases and the V segment lost 1 base, leaving 2 bases of the junction unmatched. The CDR3 sequence is 14 residues long. Germline V CDR1 and CDR2: LNHNV, YYDKDF (reference sequence). DNA of the CDR3: TGTGCCACCAGCAGAGGGGACAGGTTTGAAAAACTGTTTTTT. Translating gives CATSRGDRFEKLFF.

The chain employs TRBV28 and TRBJ2-1; 7 nucleotides agree with TRBD2. The J segment lost 2 bases and the V segment lost 4 bases, leaving 5 bases of the junction unmatched. This CDR3 spans 15 amino acids. Germline V gene sequence: CDR1 MDHEN, CDR2 SYDVKM. CDR3 residues: CASSYRGVTYNEQFF. The CDR3 nucleotides read TGTGCCAGCAGTTATCGGGGGGTAACCTACAATGAGCAGTTCTTC.

The CDR3 here is CASSRVLRGSTDTQYF. The CDR3 nucleotides are TGTGCCAGCTCCCGGGTCTTGCGGGGTTCCACAGATACGCAGTATTTT. V usage is TRBV18 and J usage is TRBJ2-3; TRBD2 is a possible D gene (6 bases). The CDR3 consists of 16 residues. The ends were cut back, 6 bases at V and 2 bases at J, with 18 bases in the middle. CDR1 KGHSH and CDR2 LQKENI come from the germline V gene. Supplemented by reference TRBV18 and TRBJ2-3, the full variable domain reads NAGVMQNPRHLVRRRGQEARLRCSPMKGHSHVYWYRQLPEEGLKFMVYLQKENIIDESGMPKERFSAEFPKEGPSILRIQQVVRGDSAAYFCASSRVLRGSTDTQYFGPGTRLTVL.

In the case of this clonotype: Likely a read error: the CDR3 ends without its conserved phenylalanine or tryptophan. This chain uses TRBV24-1 with TRBJ1-5, with D possibly being TRBD1 (5 bases). CDR3 size: 14 residues. Per germline, CDR1 KGHDR and CDR2 SFDVKD. V was trimmed by 6 bases and J by 3 bases, leaving 11 bases between them. The CDR3 DNA reads TGTGCCACCAGTCCGGGACCGAACAATCAGCCCCAGCATTAT. It is translated as CATSPGPNNQPQHY.

This clonotype was picked up a small number of times. The V and J genes are TRBV10-3 and TRBJ1-1; 8 nucleotides agree with TRBD1. Germline-derived CDR1 and CDR2 are ENHRY and SYGVKD. The CDR3 sequence is 14 residues long. V gave up 3 bases and J gave up 6 bases; unmatched junction bases: 6. The CDR3 nucleotides read TGTGCCATCAGTGACCAGGGGGCGATGGCTGAAGCTTTCTTT. Protein sequence: CAISDQGAMAEAFF.

This clonotype was recorded a few times. The gene calls are TRBV5-1 and TRBJ1-4, with D perhaps TRBD1 (6 bases). Germline V gene sequence: CDR1 SGHRS, CDR2 YFSETQ. V gave up 5 bases and J gave up 3 bases, with 8 bases separating them. The CDR3 contains 13 residues. The CDR3 coding sequence is TGCGCCAGCAGAGGGGGATCTAATGAAAAACTGTTTTTT. This translates into CASRGGSNEKLFF.

This clonotype has only a few counts. The genes are TRBV7-2 and TRBJ2-1; D perhaps matches TRBD2 (6 bases). Looked up from germline, CDR1 is SGHTA and CDR2 is FQGNSA. The CDR3 consists of 14 residues. The V and J ends lost 4 bases and 7 bases respectively, with 14 bases between them. CDR3 protein: CASSYGGARNEQFF. CDR3 DNA: TGTGCCAGCAGCTACGGAGGGGCCAGGAATGAGCAGTTCTTC.